The next 5 T cell receptor beta chains were all read from a single sample in a study of cytomegalovirus exposure and HLA in healthy donors. The PCR ran on 60 Vbeta and 13 Jbeta primers. TCRdb's table, derived via immunoSEQ multiplex PCR, lists solely in-frame clones and lacks some. The listing contains 140,000 to 150,000 clones. Sequencing was done on a sample of PBMCs. These receptors were collected from a woman aged 50 to 60 in good health and CMV-seronegative.

The rearrangement uses TRBV28 and TRBJ1-3; 8 nucleotides line up with TRBD1. The germline V gene encodes CDR1 MDHEN and CDR2 SYDVKM. The CDR3 has 15 amino acids. Germline trimming cut 4 bases from V and 0 bases from J; bases unmatched to any gene: 2. CDR3 loop: CASSSGQGSGNTIYF. For the CDR3, the DNA is TGTGCCAGCAGTTCCGGACAGGGCTCTGGAAACACCATATATTTT.

This chain connects TRBV4-2 to TRBJ1-4, with 9 nucleotides matching TRBD1. Germline values: CDR1 LGHNA, CDR2 YNFKEQ. V lost 2 bases, J lost 5 bases, and 6 bases stayed unmatched. The CDR3 is 16 amino acids. CDR3 protein: CASSQQPGQGNEKLFF. The CDR3 bases are TGTGCCAGCAGCCAACAACCGGGACAGGGAAATGAAAAACTGTTTTTT.

V gene TRBV7-2 combines with J gene TRBJ2-5; TRBD2 aligns across 11 bases. Per the germline V gene, CDR1 is SGHTA and CDR2 is FQGNSA. The V segment lost 2 bases and the J segment 4 bases; nucleotides outside the gene matches: 3. This CDR3 contains 15 residues. This chain's CDR3 is CASSLPLAGGETQYF. CDR3 nucleotides: TGTGCCAGCAGCTTACCCCTAGCGGGGGGAGAGACCCAGTACTTC.

DNA for the CDR3: TGCGCCAGCAGCTTTACGGGACAGGGGAAAGATACGCAGTATTTT. Residues: CASSFTGQGKDTQYF. This chain links TRBV5-1 with TRBJ2-3; 10 positions match TRBD1. Germline V gives CDR1 SGHRS, CDR2 YFSETQ. V lost 2 bases to trimming and J lost 5 bases; unmatched junction nucleotides: 5. This CDR3 spans 15 amino acids.

CDR3 nucleotide sequence: TGTGCCAGCAGCGCGCGAGAGGGGCTAGCGGGCACAGATACGCAGTATTTT. Protein product: CASSAREGLAGTDTQYF. The V call is TRBV7-2, the J call TRBJ2-3; 7 nucleotides agree with TRBD2. V gave up 5 bases and J gave up 1 base; unmatched junction bases: 12. The CDR3 runs to 17 residues. The germline gives CDR1 SGHTA, CDR2 FQGNSA.